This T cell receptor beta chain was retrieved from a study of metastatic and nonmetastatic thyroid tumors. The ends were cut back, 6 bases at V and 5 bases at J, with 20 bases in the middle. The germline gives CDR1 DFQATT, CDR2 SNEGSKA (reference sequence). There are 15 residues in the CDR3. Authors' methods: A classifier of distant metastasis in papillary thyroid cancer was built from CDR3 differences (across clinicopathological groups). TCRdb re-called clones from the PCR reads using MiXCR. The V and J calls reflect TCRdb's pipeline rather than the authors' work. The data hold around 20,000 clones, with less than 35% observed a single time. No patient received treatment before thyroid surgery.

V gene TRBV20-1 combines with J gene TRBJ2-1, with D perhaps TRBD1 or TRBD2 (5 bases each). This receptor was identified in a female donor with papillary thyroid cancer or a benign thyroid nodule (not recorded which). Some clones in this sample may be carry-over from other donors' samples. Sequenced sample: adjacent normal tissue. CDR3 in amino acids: CSAPRISRGNNEQFF. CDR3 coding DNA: TGCAGTGCCCCACGTATCTCCCGGGGCAACAATGAGCAGTTCTTC.